Below, one T cell receptor beta chain is given with its context. This sample was included in a study of blood T cells in healthy people across ages. Sample-barcoded 5' priming and a J-beta primer mix drove a second PCR of about 7 to 12 cycles. TCRdb called the 5' RACE reads again in MiXCR, with one record for every CDR3 protein. This sample has about a million distinct CDR3 sequences, with 45% to 50% found just once. Looked up from germline, CDR1 is MNHEY and CDR2 is SVGAGI. The germline V and J ends were trimmed by 2 bases and 0 bases, with 7 bases remaining between them. There are 14 residues in the CDR3.

Sequencing used blood. V and J are TRBV6-5 and TRBJ1-1; D unresolved. This clonotype was sampled from a man aged 25-40 years in good health. The CDR3 sequence is CASSYRIMNTEAFF. The CDR3 region has the DNA TGTGCCAGCAGTTACCGCATCATGAACACTGAAGCTTTCTTT.